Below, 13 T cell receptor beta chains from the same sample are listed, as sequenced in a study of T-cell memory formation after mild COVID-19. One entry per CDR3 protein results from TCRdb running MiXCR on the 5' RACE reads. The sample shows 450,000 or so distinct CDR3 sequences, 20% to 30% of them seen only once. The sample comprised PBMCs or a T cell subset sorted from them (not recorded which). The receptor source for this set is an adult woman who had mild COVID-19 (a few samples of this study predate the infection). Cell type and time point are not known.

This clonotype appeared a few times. The CDR3 spells CASTNQGSRQENTGELFF. CDR3 sequence (DNA): TGTGCCAGCACCAATCAGGGAAGTCGACAGGAGAACACCGGGGAGCTGTTTTTT. The V gene is TRBV7-9, the J gene TRBJ2-2; TRBD1 is a possible D gene (6 bases). With 7 bases removed from V and 1 base from J, the gap between germline ends came to 22 bases. The CDR3 has 18 residues. Per the germline V gene, CDR1 is SEHNR and CDR2 is FQNEAQ (reference sequence).

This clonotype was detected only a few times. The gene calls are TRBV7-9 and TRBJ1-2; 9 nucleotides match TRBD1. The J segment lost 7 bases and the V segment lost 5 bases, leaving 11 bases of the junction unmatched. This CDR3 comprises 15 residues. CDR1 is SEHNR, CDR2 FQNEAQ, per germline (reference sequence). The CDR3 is CASSLTGTGSRGYTF. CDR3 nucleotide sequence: TGTGCCAGCAGCCTGACCGGGACAGGGTCGCGTGGCTACACCTTC.

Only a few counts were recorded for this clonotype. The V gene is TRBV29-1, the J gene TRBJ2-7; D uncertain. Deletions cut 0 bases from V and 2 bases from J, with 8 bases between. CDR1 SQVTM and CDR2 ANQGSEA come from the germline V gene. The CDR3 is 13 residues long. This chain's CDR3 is CSVEESRTYEQYF. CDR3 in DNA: TGCAGCGTTGAAGAAAGCAGGACCTACGAGCAGTACTTC.

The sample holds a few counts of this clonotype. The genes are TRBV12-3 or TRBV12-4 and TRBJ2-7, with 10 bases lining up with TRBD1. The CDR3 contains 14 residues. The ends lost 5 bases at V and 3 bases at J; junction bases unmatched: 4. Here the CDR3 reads CASSRQGADYEQYF. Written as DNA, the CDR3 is TGTGCCAGCAGTCGACAGGGGGCTGACTACGAGCAGTACTTC.

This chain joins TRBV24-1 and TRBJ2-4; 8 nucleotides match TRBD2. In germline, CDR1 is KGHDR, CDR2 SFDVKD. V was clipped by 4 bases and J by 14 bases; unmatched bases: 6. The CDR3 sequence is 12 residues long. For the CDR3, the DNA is TGTGCCACCAGTGACCCTCTTAGCGGGAAGTACTTC. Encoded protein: CATSDPLSGKYF.

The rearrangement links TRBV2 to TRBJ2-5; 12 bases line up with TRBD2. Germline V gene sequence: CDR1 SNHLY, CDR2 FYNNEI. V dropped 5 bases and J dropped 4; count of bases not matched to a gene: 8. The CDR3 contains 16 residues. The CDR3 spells CASSTGLAGRGETQYF. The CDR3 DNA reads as TGTGCCAGCAGTACAGGACTAGCGGGACGCGGAGAGACCCAGTACTTC.

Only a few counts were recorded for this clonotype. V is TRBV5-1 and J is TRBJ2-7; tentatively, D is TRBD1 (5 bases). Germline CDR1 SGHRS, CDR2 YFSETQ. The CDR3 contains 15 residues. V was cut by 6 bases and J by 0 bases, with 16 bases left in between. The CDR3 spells CASTWGRSTSYEQYF. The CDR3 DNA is TGCGCCAGCACCTGGGGCAGGTCCACCTCCTACGAGCAGTACTTC.

The CDR3 DNA follows: TGCAGTGCTGGGGGTGGGCGTGGCACAGATACGCAGTATTTT. The encoded protein is CSAGGGRGTDTQYF. V and J are TRBV20-1 and TRBJ2-3; D assignment may be TRBD1 or TRBD2 (5 bases each). The germline V gene encodes CDR1 DFQATT and CDR2 SNEGSKA (reference sequence). V lost 5 bases and J 1 base, leaving 13 bases between the germline ends. The CDR3 extends over 14 amino acids.

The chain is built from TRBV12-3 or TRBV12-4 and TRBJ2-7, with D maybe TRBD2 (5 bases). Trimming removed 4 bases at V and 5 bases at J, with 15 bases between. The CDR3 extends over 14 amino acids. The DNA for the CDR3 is TGTGCCAGCAGTTCCCTTGGACTGCCGGACGAGCAGTACTTC. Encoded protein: CASSSLGLPDEQYF.

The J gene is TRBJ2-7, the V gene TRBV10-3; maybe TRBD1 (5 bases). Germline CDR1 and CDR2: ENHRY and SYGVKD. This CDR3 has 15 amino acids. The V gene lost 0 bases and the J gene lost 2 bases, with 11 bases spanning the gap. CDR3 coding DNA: TGTGCCATCAGTGAGTCGGGCGACAGACCCTACGAGCAGTACTTC. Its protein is CAISESGDRPYEQYF.

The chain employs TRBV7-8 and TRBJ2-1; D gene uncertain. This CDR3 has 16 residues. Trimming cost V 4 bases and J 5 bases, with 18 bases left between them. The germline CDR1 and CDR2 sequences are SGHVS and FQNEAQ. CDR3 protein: CASSSSWQAFNNEQFF. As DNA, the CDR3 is TGTGCCAGCAGCTCATCGTGGCAGGCCTTTAACAATGAGCAGTTCTTC.

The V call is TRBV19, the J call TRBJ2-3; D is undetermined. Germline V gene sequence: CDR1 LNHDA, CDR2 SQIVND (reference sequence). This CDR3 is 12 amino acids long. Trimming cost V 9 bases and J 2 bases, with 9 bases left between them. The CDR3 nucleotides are TGTGCCAGCAAGAACCCCACAGATACGCAGTATTTT. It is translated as CASKNPTDTQYF.

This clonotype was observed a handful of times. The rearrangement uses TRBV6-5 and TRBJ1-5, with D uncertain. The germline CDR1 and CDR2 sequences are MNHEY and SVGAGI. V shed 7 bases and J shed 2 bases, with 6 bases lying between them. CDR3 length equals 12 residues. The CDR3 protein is CASKRGNQPQHF. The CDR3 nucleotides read TGTGCCAGCAAAAGGGGCAATCAGCCCCAGCATTTT.